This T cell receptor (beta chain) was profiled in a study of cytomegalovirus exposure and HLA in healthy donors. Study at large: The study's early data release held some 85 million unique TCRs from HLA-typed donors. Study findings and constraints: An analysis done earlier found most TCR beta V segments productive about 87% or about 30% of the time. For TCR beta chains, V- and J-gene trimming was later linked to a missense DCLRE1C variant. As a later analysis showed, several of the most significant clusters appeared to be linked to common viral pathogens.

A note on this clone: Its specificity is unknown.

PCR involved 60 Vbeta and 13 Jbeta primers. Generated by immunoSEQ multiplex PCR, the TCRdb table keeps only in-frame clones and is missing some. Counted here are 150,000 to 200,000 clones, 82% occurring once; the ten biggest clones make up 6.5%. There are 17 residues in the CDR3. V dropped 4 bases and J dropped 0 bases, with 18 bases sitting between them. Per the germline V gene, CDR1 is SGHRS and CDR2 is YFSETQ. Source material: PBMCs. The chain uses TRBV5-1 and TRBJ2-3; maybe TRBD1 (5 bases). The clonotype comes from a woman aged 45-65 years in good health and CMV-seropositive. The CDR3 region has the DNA TGCGCCAGCAGCCCGACCCGACAGTCTACTAGCACAGATACGCAGTATTTT. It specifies CASSPTRQSTSTDTQYF. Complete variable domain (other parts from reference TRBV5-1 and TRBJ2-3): KAGVTQTPRYLIKTRGQQVTLSCSPISGHRSVSWYQQTPGQGLQFLFEYFSETQRNKGNFPGRFSGRQFSNSRSEMNVSTLELGDSALYLCASSPTRQSTSTDTQYFGPGTRLTVL.